The rows below give T cell receptor beta chains drawn from one sample of a study of cytomegalovirus exposure and HLA in healthy donors. The assay was immunoSEQ multiplex PCR, and TCRdb's table has in-frame clones only and misses some. Of about 130,000 clones in the sample, 82% were seen once. Sequencing was done on a sample of PBMCs. These receptor sequences come from a male donor in good health and CMV-seropositive. Both conserved end residues are trimmed from each CDR3. The order of the fields is CDR3 protein, clone size, D gene, V gene. A D gene is named only where the DNA matches it firmly. Clone size appears in some rows only: once, few, many, or a class for an expanded clone.

CDR3: ASSALTGARGNTIY
size: -
D: TRBD1
V: TRBV28

CDR3: ASSVAGGRAGTDTQY
size: -
D: TRBD2
V: TRBV9

CDR3: ASSSLPGQGYEQY
size: few
D: TRBD1
V: TRBV19

CDR3: ASSIVRDRVNYGYT
size: -
D: TRBD1
V: TRBV5-6

CDR3: ASSLRGYTGELF
size: once
D: -
V: TRBV5-4

CDR3: ASSVSSEPYEQY
size: once
D: -
V: TRBV9

CDR3: ASSVVGTGDYEQY
size: -
D: TRBD1
V: TRBV9

CDR3: ASSLEPPILAEITDTQY
size: -
D: TRBD2
V: TRBV11-2

CDR3: ASSLSGGTNEKLF
size: -
D: -
V: TRBV27

CDR3: ASSSRVDRGADTQY
size: once
D: TRBD1
V: TRBV5-1

CDR3: ASSSLAGGNIQY
size: once
D: TRBD2
V: TRBV5-4

CDR3: ASTTGIRTGTYNEQF
size: -
D: -
V: TRBV21-1

CDR3: ASRSTGHPNTEAF
size: -
D: -
V: TRBV12-2

CDR3: ASSSGQAGGANVLT
size: once
D: TRBD1
V: TRBV13

CDR3: ASSHSTSGSLETQY
size: -
D: TRBD2
V: TRBV2

CDR3: ASSQTGTSDFGTDTQY
size: few
D: TRBD2
V: TRBV5-6

CDR3: ASSARGKGEQF
size: -
D: -
V: TRBV13

CDR3: ASSRSGERSGNTIY
size: -
D: -
V: TRBV9

CDR3: ASSQEKGEDGTYGYT
size: once
D: -
V: TRBV4-2

CDR3: ASSLSSGDGDTQY
size: -
D: TRBD2
V: TRBV5-1

CDR3: ASSLSTFSPLH
size: once
D: -
V: TRBV27

CDR3: ASSLGTSGRKEQY
size: -
D: TRBD2
V: TRBV27